The rows below give T cell receptor beta chains drawn from one sample of a study of PD-L1 blockade in urothelial cancer. This table comes from immunoSEQ multiplex PCR, and its TCRdb copy is limited to in-frame clones, with some not included. The repertoire has 40,000 or so clones, roughly four fifths of them found once; the top ten carry 2.5% to 3%. The specimen comprised PBMCs, sampled around atezolizumab (anti-PD-L1) treatment. The source of these receptors is an older man with urothelial cancer. Each CDR3 is given with its conserved first and last residue.

j_gene	v_gene	CDR3aa
TRBJ2-5	TRBV5-8	CASSLNHQETQYF
TRBJ1-5	TRBV6-1	CASSETEAGWEVGNQPQHF
TRBJ2-5	TRBV11-2	CASSLAGSKAQYF
TRBJ2-1	TRBV9	CASSGQGNNEQFF
TRBJ2-5	TRBV29-1	CSVEGLARETQYF
TRBJ1-2	TRBV5-4	CASSLAQGDLYGYTF
TRBJ2-5	TRBV7-9	CASSTGTSGIQETQYF
TRBJ1-4	TRBV7-2	CASSLQDKEKLFF
TRBJ2-1	TRBV25-1	CASRKGAGGYEQFF
TRBJ1-1	TRBV5-1	CASSLLDSLNTEAFF
TRBJ2-3	TRBV7-9	CASSAVQGWTDTQYF
TRBJ1-3	TRBV11-1	CASSLDRPISGNTIYF
TRBJ1-2	TRBV7-9	CASSRTGTGYYGYTF
TRBJ1-1	TRBV29-1	CSGSARGTEAFF
TRBJ1-2	TRBV27	CASSLIGPQGAYGYTF
TRBJ2-7	TRBV11-3	CASSFSGQELEQYF
TRBJ1-4	TRBV19	CASSFGQAANEKLFF
TRBJ2-7	TRBV5-1	CASSSTRDRFYEQYF
TRBJ2-7	TRBV7-9	CASNIAGASYEQYF
TRBJ2-7	TRBV11-3	CASSSIGLAGLQYF
TRBJ2-7	TRBV5-6	CASSPLDRGRYEQYF
TRBJ1-2	TRBV5-6	CASSADRNYGYTF
TRBJ1-3	TRBV19	CASKEAGISGNTIYF
TRBJ1-3	TRBV7-2	CASSLGRGSSGNTIYF
TRBJ2-1	TRBV4-2	CASSPTRTSYNEQFF
TRBJ2-7	TRBV7-2	CASSLGGGAKGEQYF
TRBJ2-5	TRBV21-1	CASTSKRGQGRQETQYF
TRBJ1-1	TRBV27	CASSSRTGKTEAFF
TRBJ2-3	TRBV2	CASGLAASTDTQYF
TRBJ2-1	TRBV9	CASSVEPGGDNSYNEQFF
TRBJ2-7	TRBV4-3	CASSQTAVQGYEQYF
TRBJ2-3	TRBV9	CASSFGGGGSTDTQYF
TRBJ1-5	TRBV30	CAWSVRGVLNQPQHF
TRBJ1-2	TRBV5-4	CASSLENQVYGYTF
TRBJ1-1	TRBV4-2	CASSKAGDTEAFF